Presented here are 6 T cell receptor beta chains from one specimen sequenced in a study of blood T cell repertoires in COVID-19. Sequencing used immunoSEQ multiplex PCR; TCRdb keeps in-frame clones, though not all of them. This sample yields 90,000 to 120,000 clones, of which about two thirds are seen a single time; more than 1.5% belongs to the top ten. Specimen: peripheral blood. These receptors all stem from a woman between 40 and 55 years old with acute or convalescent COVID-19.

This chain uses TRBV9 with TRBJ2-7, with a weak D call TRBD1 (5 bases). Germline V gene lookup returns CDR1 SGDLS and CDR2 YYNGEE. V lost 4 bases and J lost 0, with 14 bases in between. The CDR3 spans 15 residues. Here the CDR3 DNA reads TGTGCCAGCAGCCCCCTTGGGGCAGGCTCCTACGAGCAGTACTTC. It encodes CASSPLGAGSYEQYF. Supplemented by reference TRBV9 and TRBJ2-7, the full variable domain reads DSGVTQTPKHLITATGQRVTLRCSPRSGDLSVYWYQQSLDQGLQFLIQYYNGEERAKGNILERFSAQQFPDLHSELNLSSLELGDSALYFCASSPLGAGSYEQYFGPGTRLTVT.

CDR3 sequence (DNA): TGTGCCAGCAGCTTAGAAGAGGGCAGGGGCTATGGCTACACCTTC. It translates to CASSLEEGRGYGYTF. V is TRBV7-2 and J is TRBJ1-2; weak D call: TRBD1 (6 bases). Trimming cost V 1 base and J 4 bases, with 13 bases left between them. Per the germline V gene, CDR1 is SGHTA and CDR2 is FQGNSA. This CDR3 contains 15 residues.

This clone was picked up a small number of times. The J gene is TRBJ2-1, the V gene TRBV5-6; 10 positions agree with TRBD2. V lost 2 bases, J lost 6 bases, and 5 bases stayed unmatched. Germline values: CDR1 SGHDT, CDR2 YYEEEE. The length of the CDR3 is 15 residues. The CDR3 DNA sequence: TGTGCCAGCAGCTTCTGGCTAGCGGGGGCCAATGAGCAGTTCTTC. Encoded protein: CASSFWLAGANEQFF.

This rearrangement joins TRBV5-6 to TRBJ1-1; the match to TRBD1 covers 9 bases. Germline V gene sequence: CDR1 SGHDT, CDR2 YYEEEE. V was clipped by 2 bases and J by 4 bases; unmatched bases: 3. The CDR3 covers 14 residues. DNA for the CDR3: TGTGCCAGCAGCTTCCGACAGGGGGGCACTGAAGCTTTCTTT. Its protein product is CASSFRQGGTEAFF.

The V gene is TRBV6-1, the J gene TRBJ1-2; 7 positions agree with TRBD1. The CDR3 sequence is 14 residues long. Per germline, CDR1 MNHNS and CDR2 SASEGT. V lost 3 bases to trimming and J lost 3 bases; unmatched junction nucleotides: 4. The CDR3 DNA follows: TGTGCCAGCAGTGAGGGGGGACAGTACTATGGCTACACCTTC. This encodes CASSEGGQYYGYTF.

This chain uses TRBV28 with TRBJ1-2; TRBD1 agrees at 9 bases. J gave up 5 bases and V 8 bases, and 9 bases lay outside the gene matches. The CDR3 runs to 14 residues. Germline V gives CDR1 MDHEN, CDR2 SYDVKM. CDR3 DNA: TGTGCCAGCCACACGACAGGGGGAAAATATGGCTACACCTTC. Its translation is CASHTTGGKYGYTF.